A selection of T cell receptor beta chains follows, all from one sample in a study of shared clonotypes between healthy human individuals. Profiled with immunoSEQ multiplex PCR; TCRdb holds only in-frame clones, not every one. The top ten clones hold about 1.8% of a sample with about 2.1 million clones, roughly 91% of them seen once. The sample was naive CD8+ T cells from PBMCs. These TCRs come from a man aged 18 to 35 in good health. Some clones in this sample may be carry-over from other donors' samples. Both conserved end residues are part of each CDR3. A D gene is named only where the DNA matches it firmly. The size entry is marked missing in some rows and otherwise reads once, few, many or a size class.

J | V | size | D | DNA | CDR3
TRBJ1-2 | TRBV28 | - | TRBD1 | TGTGCCAGCAGTTTTCATTTCAGACAGGGCCGTGGGGATAACTATGGCTACACCTTC | CASSFHFRQGRGDNYGYTF
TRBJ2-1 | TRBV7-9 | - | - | TGTGCCAGCTCAGCTAGCGAGGGGGATGAGCAGTTCTTC | CASSASEGDEQFF
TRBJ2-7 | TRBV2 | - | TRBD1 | TGTGCCAGCACCCGAAAGGACAGGGGGATCTACGAGCAGTACTTC | CASTRKDRGIYEQYF
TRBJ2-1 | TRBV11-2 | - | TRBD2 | TGTGCCAGCAGCTTAGGGGGACTAGACGGCAATGAGCAGTTCTTC | CASSLGGLDGNEQFF
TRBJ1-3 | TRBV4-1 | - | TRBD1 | TGCGCCAGCAGCTCGGACAGGAACTCTGGAAACACCATATATTTT | CASSSDRNSGNTIYF
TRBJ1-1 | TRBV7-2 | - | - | TGTGCCAGCAGCTGGGGGTGGGCGAACACTGAAGCTTTCTTT | CASSWGWANTEAFF
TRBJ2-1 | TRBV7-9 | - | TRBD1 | TGTGCCAGCAGTTGGGGAGACAGGGGGGCTGAGCAGTTCTTC | CASSWGDRGAEQFF
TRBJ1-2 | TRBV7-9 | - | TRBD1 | TGTGCCAGCAGCCAGACAGGGTTCACCTATGGCTACACCTTC | CASSQTGFTYGYTF
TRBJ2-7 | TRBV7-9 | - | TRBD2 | TGTGCCAGCAGCTTAGGGGTCAGCGGGAGTAACGAGCAGTACTTC | CASSLGVSGSNEQYF
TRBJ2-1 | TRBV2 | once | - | TGTGCCAGCAGTGAGAGCGGCGCTTTTTACAATGAGCAGTTCTTC | CASSESGAFYNEQFF
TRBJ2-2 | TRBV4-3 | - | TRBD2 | TGCGCCAGCAGCCCAGAATGGGGGAGGGTGGGTACCGGGGAGCTGTTTTTT | CASSPEWGRVGTGELFF
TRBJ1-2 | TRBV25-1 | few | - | TGTGCCAGCTCAGACGGCATCTATGGCTACACCTTC | CASSDGIYGYTF
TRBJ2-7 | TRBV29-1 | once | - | TGCAGCGTTGAAGATGAGAGCAGCTCCTACGAGCAGTACTTC | CSVEDESSSYEQYF